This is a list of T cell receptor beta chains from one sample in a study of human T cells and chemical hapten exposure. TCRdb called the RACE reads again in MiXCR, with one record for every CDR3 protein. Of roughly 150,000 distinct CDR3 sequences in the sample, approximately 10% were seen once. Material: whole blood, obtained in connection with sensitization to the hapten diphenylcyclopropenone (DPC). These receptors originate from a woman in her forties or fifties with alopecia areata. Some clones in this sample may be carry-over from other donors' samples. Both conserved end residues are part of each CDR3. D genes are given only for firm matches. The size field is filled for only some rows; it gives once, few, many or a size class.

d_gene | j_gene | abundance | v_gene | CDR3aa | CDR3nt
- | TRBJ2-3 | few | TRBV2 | CASSEDYPGRSTDTQYF | TGTGCCAGCAGTGAAGATTACCCGGGACGGAGCACAGATACGCAGTATTTT
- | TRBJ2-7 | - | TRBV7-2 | CASSPTRGGEQYF | TGTGCCAGCAGCCCCACCCGAGGGGGCGAGCAGTACTTC
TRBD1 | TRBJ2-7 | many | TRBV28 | CASSFGTGTYEQYF | TGTGCCAGCAGTTTCGGGACAGGAACCTACGAGCAGTACTTC
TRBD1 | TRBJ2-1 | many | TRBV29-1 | CSVRTGGLNEQFF | TGCAGCGTTAGGACAGGGGGCCTTAATGAGCAGTTCTTC
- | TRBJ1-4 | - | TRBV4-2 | CASSQGAGWNEKLFF | TGTGCCAGCAGCCAAGGAGCAGGTTGGAATGAAAAACTGTTTTTT
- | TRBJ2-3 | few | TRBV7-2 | CASSLDGQDTQYF | TGTGCCAGCAGCTTAGACGGACAAGATACGCAGTATTTT
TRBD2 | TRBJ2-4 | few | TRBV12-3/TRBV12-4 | CASSPEGREGSKNIQYF | TGTGCCAGCAGCCCCGAAGGCAGGGAGGGATCCAAAAACATTCAGTACTTC
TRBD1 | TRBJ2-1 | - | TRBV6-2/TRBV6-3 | CASSYGQGTYNEQFF | TGTGCCAGCAGTTACGGACAGGGGACCTACAATGAGCAGTTCTTC
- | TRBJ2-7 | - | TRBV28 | CASSQTGSRYEQYF | TGTGCCAGCAGTCAAACGGGGAGTCGCTACGAGCAGTACTTC
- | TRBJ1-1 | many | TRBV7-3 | CASSKRGSHEAFF | TGTGCCAGCAGCAAAAGGGGGTCCCATGAAGCTTTCTTT
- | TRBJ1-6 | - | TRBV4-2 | CASSQATSGRSYNSPLHF | TGTGCCAGCAGCCAAGCCACCTCAGGACGGTCCTATAATTCACCCCTCCACTTT
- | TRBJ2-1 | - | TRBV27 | CASSPWGVTNEQFF | TGTGCCAGCAGTCCCTGGGGGGTGACCAATGAGCAGTTCTTC
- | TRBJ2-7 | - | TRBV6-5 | CASSYSRGYEQYF | TGTGCCAGCAGTTACTCGAGGGGTTACGAGCAGTACTTC
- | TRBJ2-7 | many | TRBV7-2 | CASSPEIGREQYF | TGTGCCAGCAGCCCGGAAATAGGTCGCGAGCAGTACTTC
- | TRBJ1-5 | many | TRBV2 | CASRLDSYSNQPQHF | TGTGCCAGCAGATTGGACAGTTATAGCAATCAGCCCCAGCATTTT
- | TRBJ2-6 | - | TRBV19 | CASSMADTGANVLTF | TGTGCCAGTAGTATGGCAGACACTGGGGCCAACGTCCTGACTTTC
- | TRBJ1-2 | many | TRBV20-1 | CSASTLVNYGYTF | TGCAGTGCTAGCACGCTGGTGAACTATGGCTACACCTTC
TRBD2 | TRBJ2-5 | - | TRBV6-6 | CASSRSFASGTGQETQYF | TGTGCCAGCAGTAGGAGCTTCGCTAGCGGGACTGGCCAAGAGACCCAGTACTTC
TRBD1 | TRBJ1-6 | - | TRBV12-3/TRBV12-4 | CASSRTGKNSPLHF | TGTGCCAGCAGTAGGACAGGGAAAAATTCACCCCTCCACTTT
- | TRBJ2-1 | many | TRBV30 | CAWRPSGPKGEQFF | TGTGCCTGGAGGCCCTCGGGACCCAAAGGCGAGCAGTTCTTC
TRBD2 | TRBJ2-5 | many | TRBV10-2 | CASSLTSGRETQYF | TGCGCCAGCAGTTTGACTAGCGGGAGAGAGACCCAGTACTTC
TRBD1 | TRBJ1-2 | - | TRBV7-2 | CASSHHDRGGYTF | TGTGCCAGCAGCCACCATGACAGGGGAGGCTACACCTTC
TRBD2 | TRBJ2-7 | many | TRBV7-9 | CASRPSGTSGTSPEQYF | TGTGCCAGCAGGCCGTCCGGGACTAGCGGGACGTCCCCCGAGCAGTACTTC
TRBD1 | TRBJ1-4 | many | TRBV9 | CASSARPDRGSEKLFF | TGTGCCAGCAGCGCCAGACCGGACAGGGGAAGTGAAAAACTGTTTTTT
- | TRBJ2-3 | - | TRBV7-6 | CASSPRDLGADTQYF | TGTGCCAGCAGCCCGCGGGACCTAGGGGCAGATACGCAGTATTTT
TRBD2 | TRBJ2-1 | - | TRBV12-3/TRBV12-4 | CASSWLLVGGSYNEQFF | TGTGCCAGCAGTTGGTTACTAGTGGGAGGGTCCTACAATGAGCAGTTCTTC
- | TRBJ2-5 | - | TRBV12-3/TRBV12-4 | CASSLNDQETQYF | TGTGCCAGCAGTTTAAATGACCAAGAGACCCAGTACTTC
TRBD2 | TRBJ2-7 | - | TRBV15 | CATSRVLAGGPTYEQYF | TGTGCCACCAGCAGAGTACTAGCGGGAGGTCCCACCTACGAGCAGTACTTC
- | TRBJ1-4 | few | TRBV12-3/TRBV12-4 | CASSFHGEKLFF | TGTGCCAGCAGTTTCCATGGTGAAAAACTGTTTTTT
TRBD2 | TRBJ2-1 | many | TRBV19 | CATAGTSGFSSYNEQFF | TGTGCCACAGCTGGGACTAGCGGGTTTAGCTCCTACAATGAGCAGTTCTTC
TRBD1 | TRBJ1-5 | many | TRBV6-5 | CASSPGLRGYSNQPQHF | TGTGCCAGCAGTCCGGGCCTCAGGGGGTATAGCAATCAGCCCCAGCATTTT
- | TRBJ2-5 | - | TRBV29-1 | CSVARLGETQYF | TGCAGCGTTGCACGGCTAGGTGAGACCCAGTACTTC
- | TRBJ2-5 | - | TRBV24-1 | CATSDGTAPFMSQYF | TGTGCCACCAGTGATGGGACGGCTCCTTTTATGTCCCAGTACTTC
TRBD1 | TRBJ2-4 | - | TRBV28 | CASRGQGESKNIQYF | TGTGCCAGCAGGGGACAGGGGGAGTCCAAAAACATTCAGTACTTC
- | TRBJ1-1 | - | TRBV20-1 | CSARRRGTEAFF | TGCAGTGCTAGAAGACGGGGGACTGAAGCTTTCTTT
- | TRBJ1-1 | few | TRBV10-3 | CAISALSGPEAFF | TGTGCCATCAGTGCCCTCAGTGGCCCTGAAGCTTTCTTT
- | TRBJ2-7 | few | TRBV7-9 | CASEYYSYEQYF | TGTGCCAGCGAATACTACTCCTACGAGCAGTACTTC
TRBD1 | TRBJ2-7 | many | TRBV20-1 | CSARGWDRPHEQYF | TGCAGTGCTAGAGGGTGGGACAGACCCCACGAGCAGTACTTC
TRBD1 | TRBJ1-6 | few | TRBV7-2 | CASSYDRGGSPLHF | TGTGCCAGCAGTTACGACAGGGGCGGTTCACCCCTCCACTTT
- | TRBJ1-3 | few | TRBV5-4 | CASSLPGRTGNTIYF | TGTGCCAGCAGCTTGCCAGGGCGCACTGGAAACACCATATATTTT
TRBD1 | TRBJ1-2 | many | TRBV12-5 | CASGLFYETGGYGYTF | TGTGCTAGTGGTTTGTTCTACGAAACAGGGGGCTATGGCTACACCTTC
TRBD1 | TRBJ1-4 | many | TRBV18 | CASSDRENEKLFF | TGTGCCAGTTCGGACAGGGAAAATGAAAAACTGTTTTTT
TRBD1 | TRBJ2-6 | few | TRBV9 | CASSERTGHFSGANVLTF | TGTGCCAGCAGCGAGCGGACAGGGCACTTCTCTGGGGCCAACGTCCTGACTTTC
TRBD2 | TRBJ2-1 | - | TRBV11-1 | CASSGRRGAYNEQFF | TGTGCCAGCAGCGGGAGGCGGGGGGCCTACAATGAGCAGTTCTTC
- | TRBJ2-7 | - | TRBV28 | CASRTTGGSSYEQYF | TGTGCCAGCAGAACGACAGGAGGTTCCTCCTACGAGCAGTACTTC
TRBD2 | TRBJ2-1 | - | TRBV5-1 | CASFTSPSGMPYNEQFF | TGCGCCAGTTTTACTTCTCCTAGCGGGATGCCCTACAATGAGCAGTTCTTC
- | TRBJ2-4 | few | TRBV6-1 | CASRKSPQGRDKNIQYF | TGTGCCAGCAGAAAGTCCCCACAGGGTCGGGACAAAAACATTCAGTACTTC
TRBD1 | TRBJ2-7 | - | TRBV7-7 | CASSLGQGGYEQYF | TGTGCTAGCAGCTTAGGACAGGGGGGGTACGAGCAGTACTTC
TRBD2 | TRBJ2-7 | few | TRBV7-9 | CASSLSGRVYEQYF | TGTGCCAGCAGCTTAAGCGGGAGGGTATACGAGCAGTACTTC
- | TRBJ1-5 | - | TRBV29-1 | CSVYTLSGPQHF | TGCAGCGTTTACACCCTAAGTGGGCCCCAGCATTTT